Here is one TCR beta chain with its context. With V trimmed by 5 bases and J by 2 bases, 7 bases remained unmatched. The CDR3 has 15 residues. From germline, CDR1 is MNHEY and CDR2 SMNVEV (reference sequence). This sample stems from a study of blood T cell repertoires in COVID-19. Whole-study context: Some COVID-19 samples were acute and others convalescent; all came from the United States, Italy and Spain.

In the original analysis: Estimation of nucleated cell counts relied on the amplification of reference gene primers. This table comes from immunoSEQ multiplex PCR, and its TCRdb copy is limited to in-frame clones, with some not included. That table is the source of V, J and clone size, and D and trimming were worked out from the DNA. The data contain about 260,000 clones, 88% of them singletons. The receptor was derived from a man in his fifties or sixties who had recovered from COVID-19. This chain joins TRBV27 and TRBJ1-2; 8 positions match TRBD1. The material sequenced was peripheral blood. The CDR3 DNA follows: TGTGCCAGCAGTACCTGGACAGGGAACAACTATGGCTACACCTTC. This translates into CASSTWTGNNYGYTF.